This paragraph covers one TCR beta chain sequence. Germline assignment: CDR1 SGDLS and CDR2 YYNGEE. The CDR3 length is 14 residues. Germline trimming cut 0 bases from V and 9 bases from J; bases unmatched to any gene: 8. This record comes from a study of blood T cell repertoires in COVID-19. Study at large: COVID-19 samples from acute and convalescent phases originated in the United States, Italy and Spain. The analysed material was cDNA or gDNA that came from T cells, B-cell-depleted T cells, or PBMCs.

Authors' analysis steps: Reference gene primer amplification yielded estimated nucleated cell counts. Some clones are missing from TCRdb's copy, which holds only in-frame ones; the method was immunoSEQ multiplex PCR. The DNA was the basis for D and trimming; V, J and clone size are from that table. The table records approximately 170,000 clones, about 80% of them present only once. This rearrangement joins TRBV9 to TRBJ2-7; 8 bases fit TRBD1. The source is a human donor with acute or convalescent COVID-19. The donor label of this sample is uncertain. The sequenced sample was peripheral blood. The chain's CDR3 is CASSVGGQGNVQYF. CDR3 sequence (DNA): TGTGCCAGCAGCGTAGGAGGACAGGGTAATGTGCAGTACTTC.